This TCR beta chain was found in a study of blood T cell repertoires in COVID-19. J gave up 5 bases and V 2 bases, and 12 bases lay outside the gene matches. This CDR3 region has 16 residues. The V gene's germline CDR1 is SGHTS and CDR2 YDEGEE. Libraries were prepared by immunoSEQ multiplex PCR; TCRdb keeps only in-frame clonotypes and omits some of them. The sample yields roughly 200,000 clones, approximately 88% seen once. The rearrangement links TRBV5-8 to TRBJ2-5; 7 bases are a match to TRBD1. The TCR comes from a man in his forties with acute or convalescent COVID-19. The specimen sequenced was peripheral blood. The CDR3 here is CASSFAPITGEETQYF. As DNA, the CDR3 is TGTGCCAGCAGCTTTGCCCCTATAACAGGGGAGGAGACCCAGTACTTC.